Shown below are 8 T cell receptor beta chains from a single sample sequenced in a study of blood T cell repertoires in COVID-19. Measured with immunoSEQ multiplex PCR; TCRdb has only the in-frame clones, and not every one. The sample contains 150,000 or so clones, about 90% of which appear only once. Sequencing was carried out using peripheral blood. The receptors come from a man older than 75 with acute or convalescent COVID-19.

The chain has TRBV18 and TRBJ2-7; D gene ambiguous. V was cut by 2 bases and J by 0 bases, with 5 bases left in between. CDR1 KGHSH and CDR2 LQKENI come from the germline V gene. This CDR3 has 13 residues. The CDR3 here is CASSPAGSYEQYF. The CDR3 DNA reads as TGTGCCAGCTCACCAGCAGGCTCCTACGAGCAGTACTTC.

This chain links TRBV3-1 (or the pseudogene TRBV3-2) with TRBJ1-1; possible D gene TRBD1, 5 bases. V gave up 4 bases and J gave up 7 bases, with 16 bases separating them. Germline CDR1 LGHDT, CDR2 YNNKEL (reference sequence). This CDR3 comprises 14 residues. CDR3 sequence reads: CASSRSNQGIEAFF. CDR3 DNA sequence: TGTGCCAGCAGCCGCTCCAACCAGGGTATTGAAGCTTTCTTT.

This clone was found once. The V gene is TRBV6-6, the J gene TRBJ1-2; D is perhaps TRBD1 (6 bases). CDR3 length: 15 amino acids. Trimming took 5 bases from V and 0 from J, leaving 13 bases between them. Germline CDR1 MNHNY, CDR2 SVGAGI (reference sequence). The CDR3 protein is CASSNVQGSNYGYTF. The DNA for the CDR3 is TGTGCCAGCAGTAATGTACAGGGCTCTAACTATGGCTACACCTTC.

This clone was observed a single time. The CDR3: CASGLAGQRSYEQYF. Written as DNA, the CDR3 is TGTGCCAGCGGACTAGCGGGCCAACGTTCCTACGAGCAGTACTTC. The V call is TRBV3-1 (or the pseudogene TRBV3-2), the J call TRBJ2-7; 11 bases fit TRBD2. The CDR3 is 15 amino acids. Trimming took 8 bases from V and 1 from J; bases not matched to a gene: 7. Germline-derived CDR1 and CDR2 are LGHDT and YNNKEL (reference sequence).

This clone was recorded only once. The chain recombines TRBV10-3 with TRBJ2-1; TRBD2 matches at 10 bases. From germline, CDR1 is ENHRY and CDR2 SYGVKD. Trimming removed 9 bases from V and 2 bases from J; junction bases left unmatched: 1. This CDR3 has 13 amino acids. The CDR3 nucleotides are TGTGCCATAACTAGCGGGACCTACAATGAGCAGTTCTTC. Its translation is CAITSGTYNEQFF.

V and J are TRBV3-1 (or the pseudogene TRBV3-2) and TRBJ1-1; TRBD1 is a possible D gene (6 bases). Germline CDR1 is LGHDT and CDR2 is YNNKEL (reference sequence). V was cut by 2 bases and J by 5 bases, with 9 bases left in between. This CDR3 is built from 13 residues. For the CDR3, the DNA is TGTGCCAGCAGCCAAAAAACAGGGACTGAAGCTTTCTTT. It codes for CASSQKTGTEAFF.

This clone was observed a few times. The rearrangement uses TRBV19 and TRBJ1-5, with D uncertain. This CDR3 comprises 14 residues. V was shortened by 0 bases and J by 3 bases, with 6 bases between the two germline ends. Germline V lookup: CDR1 LNHDA, CDR2 SQIVND (reference sequence). The CDR3 nucleotides are TGTGCCAGTAGTATAGATCCCCTCAATCAGCCCCAGCATTTT. Protein: CASSIDPLNQPQHF.

The genes are TRBV3-1 (or the pseudogene TRBV3-2) and TRBJ1-3; D is ambiguous. The CDR3 is 15 amino acids. With 6 bases removed from V and 2 bases from J, the gap between germline ends came to 14 bases. Germline loops: CDR1 LGHDT, CDR2 YNNKEL (reference sequence). CDR3 sequence (DNA): TGTGCCAGCAGTCTTAGACTGAATACTGGAAACACCATATATTTT. Its translation is CASSLRLNTGNTIYF.